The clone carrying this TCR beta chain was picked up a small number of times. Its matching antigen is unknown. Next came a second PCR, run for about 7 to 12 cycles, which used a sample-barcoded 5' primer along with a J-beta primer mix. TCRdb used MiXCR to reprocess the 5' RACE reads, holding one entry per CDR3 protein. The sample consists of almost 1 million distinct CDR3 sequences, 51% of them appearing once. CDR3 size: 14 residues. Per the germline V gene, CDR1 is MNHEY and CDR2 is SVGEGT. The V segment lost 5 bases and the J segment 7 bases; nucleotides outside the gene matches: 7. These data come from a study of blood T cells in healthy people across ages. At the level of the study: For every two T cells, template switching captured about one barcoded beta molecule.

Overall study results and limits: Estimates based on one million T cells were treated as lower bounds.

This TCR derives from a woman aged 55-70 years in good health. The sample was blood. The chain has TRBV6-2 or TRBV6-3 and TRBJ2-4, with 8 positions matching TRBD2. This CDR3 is CASSHGTRANIQYF. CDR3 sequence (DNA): TGTGCCAGCAGTCACGGGACTAGGGCCAACATTCAGTACTTC.